A single sample is the source of the 21 T cell receptor beta chains below, sequenced in a study of T cells in Graves' hyperthyroidism and ophthalmopathy. Amplified regions were TCR beta CDR3 sequences from RNA transcripts. The TCR CDR3 first-round RT-PCR relied on the HTBI primer set. Via MiXCR, TCRdb re-called the multiplex PCR reads, giving one row per CDR3 protein. The sample gives about 480,000 distinct CDR3 sequences, around 15% of which show up once; about 17% is in the top ten. The sequenced sample consisted of blood. The receptors stem from a woman between 18 and 29 years old with Graves' hyperthyroidism.

This clonotype was recorded at least ten times. Relative to the germline gene, one junction end is altered; a read error may explain this. This sequence joins TRBV30 and TRBJ2-2; possibly TRBD2 for D (6 bases). Germline V lookup: CDR1 GTSNPN, CDR2 SVGIG (reference sequence). The CDR3 runs to 15 residues. CDR3 amino acids: CAWSGGEPNAGELFF. The DNA of the CDR3 is TGTGCCTGGAGTGGGGGGGAGCCGAACGCCGGGGAGCTGTTTTTT.

This clonotype was counted ten times or more. V usage is TRBV24-1 and J usage is TRBJ1-2; 8 positions agree with TRBD1. Germline-derived CDR1 and CDR2 are KGHDR and SFDVKD. V was pared by 4 bases and J by 6 bases, with 6 bases of the junction left unmatched. CDR3 length: 14 amino acids. CDR3 nucleotide sequence: TGTGCCACCAGTGACAGGGGGCCTTTCGATGGCTACACCTTC. The encoded protein is CATSDRGPFDGYTF.

Concerning this clonotype: The final CDR3 position lacks the conserved phenylalanine or tryptophan, pointing to a likely read error. V is TRBV20-1 and J is TRBJ2-3; tentatively, D is TRBD2 (5 bases). The V and J ends lost 3 bases and 3 bases respectively, with 16 bases between them. Germline assignment: CDR1 DFQATT and CDR2 SNEGSKA (reference sequence). The CDR3 has 15 amino acids. The CDR3 sequence is CSASFGSVLTDTQYV. In DNA, the CDR3 is TGCAGTGCTAGCTTCGGTAGCGTCTTGACAGATACGCAGTATGTT.

This clonotype has only a few counts. The CDR3 reads CASSPPPQGLVTEAFF. The CDR3 DNA is TGTGCCAGCTCACCACCCCCACAGGGGTTGGTCACTGAAGCTTTCTTT. The genes are TRBV18 and TRBJ1-1, with 7 bases aligning to TRBD1. This CDR3 has 16 amino acids. V lost 0 bases and J lost 4; bases outside the gene matches: 8. Germline loops: CDR1 KGHSH, CDR2 LQKENI.

This clonotype appeared a few times. J is TRBJ1-4 and V is TRBV29-1; D not resolved. The CDR3 loop spans 10 amino acids. In germline, CDR1 is SQVTM, CDR2 ANQGSEA. Between the trimmed V and J ends, which lost 7 bases and 6 bases, there was a span of 6 bases. In DNA, the CDR3 is TGCAGCGCTGTAGATGAAAAACTGTTTTTT. Translating gives CSAVDEKLFF.

CDR3 DNA: TGTGCCAGCAGCGTAGTCGGTAGCATCTACAATGAGCAGTTCTTC. Its translation: CASSVVGSIYNEQFF. The chain employs TRBV9 and TRBJ2-1; D unresolved. The CDR3 has 15 residues. Germline CDR1 reads SGDLS; CDR2 reads YYNGEE. V was shortened by 0 bases and J by 3 bases, with 10 bases between the two germline ends.

This clonotype was seen many times. This chain joins TRBV7-9 and TRBJ2-7; 10 bases fit TRBD2. The germline V gene has CDR1 SEHNR and CDR2 FQNEAQ (reference sequence). The CDR3 runs to 14 residues. The V and J ends lost 4 bases and 2 bases, in that order; junction bases with no gene match: 2. Here the CDR3 DNA reads TGTGCCAGCAGCTCACTAGCGGGACCCTACGAGCAGTACGTC. This sequence encodes CASSSLAGPYEQYV.

This clonotype was detected ten times or more. The chain joins TRBV7-8 to TRBJ2-3; 16 bases agree with TRBD2. Losses at the gene ends were 7 bases for V and 1 base for J; bases not matched to a gene: 11. This CDR3 is built from 19 residues. In germline, CDR1 is SGHVS, CDR2 FQNEAQ. The CDR3 nucleotides read TGTGCCAGCATCGATCCGGGACTAGCGGGAGGGTCCCGCACAGATACGCAGTATTTT. Residues: CASIDPGLAGGSRTDTQYF.

At least ten counts were recorded for this clonotype. J is TRBJ1-2 and V is TRBV27; D is unclear. V was clipped by 6 bases and J by 4 bases, with 12 bases between them. Germline CDR1 reads MNHEY; CDR2 reads SMNVEV (reference sequence). This CDR3 is 13 amino acids long. The CDR3 sequence is CASRDGGSYGYTF. As DNA, the CDR3 is TGTGCCAGCAGGGACGGAGGGAGCTATGGCTACACCTTC.

V is TRBV5-1 and J is TRBJ1-1, with 11 bases lining up with TRBD1. Germline trimming cut 5 bases from V and 8 bases from J; bases unmatched to any gene: 8. Germline values: CDR1 SGHRS, CDR2 YFSETQ. This CDR3 is built from 14 residues. The CDR3 DNA is TGCGCCAGCAGTTTAAGGACAGGGGGCGAAGAAGCTTTCTTT. Its protein is CASSLRTGGEEAFF. Full variable domain (outside the CDR3, taken from reference TRBV5-1 and TRBJ1-1): KAGVTQTPRYLIKTRGQQVTLSCSPISGHRSVSWYQQTPGQGLQFLFEYFSETQRNKGNFPGRFSGRQFSNSRSEMNVSTLELGDSALYLCASSLRTGGEEAFFGQGTRLTVV.

This clonotype was observed many times. The chain is built from TRBV2 and TRBJ1-1; the match to TRBD1 covers 9 bases. Per germline, CDR1 SNHLY and CDR2 FYNNEI. This CDR3 spans 14 amino acids. J gave up 5 bases and V 6 bases, and 7 bases lay outside the gene matches. CDR3 amino acids: CASSIGTGRTEAFF. For the CDR3, the DNA is TGTGCCAGCAGCATCGGGACAGGGAGGACTGAAGCTTTCTTT.

This clonotype was recorded many times. This rearrangement joins TRBV11-3 to TRBJ2-1; D gene ambiguous. The germline gives CDR1 SGHNT, CDR2 YENEEA. The CDR3 contains 12 residues. Trimming shortened V by 7 bases and J by 7 bases, and 11 bases separated the two germline ends. For the CDR3, the DNA is TGTGCCAGCAACGACGGCGGTAATGAGCAGTTCTTC. Translated, it gives CASNDGGNEQFF.

This clonotype was recorded at least ten times. The chain has TRBV2 and TRBJ2-2, with D uncertain. Germline V lookup: CDR1 SNHLY, CDR2 FYNNEI. The CDR3 is made up of 13 amino acids. Trimming shortened V by 6 bases and J by 3 bases, and 8 bases separated the two germline ends. The DNA of the CDR3 is TGTGCCAGCAGCTCAGGATACACCGGGGAGCTGTTTTTT. This gives the protein CASSSGYTGELFF.

This clonotype came up many times. This sequence joins TRBV11-2 and TRBJ2-3; D is tentatively TRBD1 or TRBD2 (6 bases each). V was clipped by 1 base and J by 1 base, with 12 bases between them. CDR3 length: 16 residues. From germline, CDR1 is SGHAT and CDR2 FQNNGV. Written as DNA, the CDR3 is TGTGCCAGCAGCTTAGGCGGGAAGGGGGGCACAGATACGCAGTATTTT. As protein: CASSLGGKGGTDTQYF. The variable domain in full, with the rest retrieved from reference TRBV11-2 and TRBJ2-3, is EAGVAQSPRYKIIEKRQSVAFWCNPISGHATLYWYQQILGQGPKLLIQFQNNGVVDDSQLPKDRFSAERLKGVDSTLKIQPAKLEDSAVYLCASSLGGKGGTDTQYFGPGTRLTVL.

Only one count was recorded for this clonotype. A much larger clone lies a single base off, so this may be a read error. The chain links TRBV24-1 to TRBJ2-3; D not resolved. The CDR3 covers 13 residues. V was clipped by 0 bases and J by 4 bases, with 4 bases between them. Germline loops: CDR1 KGHDR, CDR2 SFDVKD. The CDR3, as DNA: TGTGCCACCAGTGATTTGCCTGCAGATACGCAGTATTTT. The encoded protein is CATSDLPADTQYF.

This rearrangement joins TRBV12-3 or TRBV12-4 to TRBJ1-4; TRBD1 is a possible D gene (6 bases). The CDR3 covers 16 residues. V lost 3 bases and J lost 8, with 19 bases in between. CDR3 nucleotide sequence: TGTGCCAGCAGTTTCCCTGGGGGGGGGGGGCGGGAAAAACTGTTTTTT. Protein sequence: CASSFPGGGGREKLFF.

This clonotype was counted at least ten times. The chain links TRBV10-1 to TRBJ2-1; TRBD2 agrees at 9 bases. The CDR3 runs 16 residues. CDR1 is WNHNN and CDR2 is SYGVQD in the germline V gene (reference sequence). V trimming: 5 bases; J trimming: 7 bases; junction bases outside the gene matches: 12. CDR3 DNA: TGCGCCAGCAGTCCCCATAGCGGGAGATCTAGGAATGAGCAGTTCTTC. As protein: CASSPHSGRSRNEQFF.

This clonotype was observed at least ten times. The chain carries TRBV29-1 and TRBJ1-4; 10 positions agree with TRBD1. This CDR3 is 14 amino acids long. V was clipped by 4 bases and J by 6 bases; unmatched bases: 5. Per the germline V gene, CDR1 is SQVTM and CDR2 is ANQGSEA. Here the CDR3 reads CSVGRGTGDEKLFF. DNA for the CDR3: TGCAGCGTTGGGCGGGGGACAGGGGATGAAAAACTGTTTTTT.

The sample holds many counts of this clonotype. The genes are TRBV12-3 or TRBV12-4 and TRBJ2-3; D uncertain. The CDR3 covers 12 residues. The V and J ends lost 8 bases and 5 bases respectively, with 11 bases between them. CDR3 nucleotide sequence: TGTGCCAGCGTTGGCGCTGGAGATACGCAGTATTTT. Protein: CASVGAGDTQYF.

This clonotype has ten or more counts. This rearrangement joins TRBV3-1 to TRBJ1-4; D ambiguous. The CDR3 consists of 14 residues. V gave up 1 base and J gave up 4 bases, with 7 bases separating them. Germline V gene lookup returns CDR1 LGHDT and CDR2 YNNKEL (reference sequence). The CDR3 region is CASSQGVINEKLFF. CDR3 coding DNA: TGTGCCAGCAGCCAAGGGGTAATTAATGAAAAACTGTTTTTT.

The chain links TRBV5-6 to TRBJ1-2, with a weak D call TRBD1 (5 bases). The CDR3 runs to 15 residues. V dropped 0 bases and J dropped 7 bases, with 16 bases sitting between them. Germline lookup yields CDR1 SGHDT and CDR2 YYEEEE. The CDR3 spells CASSLVTRGPAGYTF. The CDR3 region has the DNA TGTGCCAGCAGCTTGGTTACCCGGGGCCCGGCTGGCTACACCTTC.